This T cell receptor beta chain was sequenced during a study of molecular identifiers for immune sequencing clone quantification. There are a few counts of this clonotype. Previously described methods with listed TCR primers produced the bulk TCR libraries. Each CDR3 protein gets one entry after TCRdb re-called the PCR reads with MiXCR. The sample holds approximately 630,000 distinct CDR3 sequences, roughly 27% seen once. The sequenced sample was naive CD8+ T cells from blood, with Jurkat cell RNA spiked in. Subset meaning: FACS-sorted CD8+CD4-CCR7+CD45RA+ naive T cells. This clonotype originated in a human donor in good health. Some libraries in this study had Jurkat cell RNA spiked in.

CDR3 amino acids: CASSQDRGIGWGTEAFF. In DNA, the CDR3 is TGCGCCAGCAGCCAAGATCGCGGGATCGGGTGGGGCACTGAAGCTTTCTTT. V and J are TRBV4-3 and TRBJ1-1; D remains unclear. With 0 bases removed from V and 4 bases from J, the gap between germline ends came to 18 bases. Germline-derived CDR1 and CDR2 are LGHNA and YSLEER. There are 17 residues in the CDR3.